These T cell receptor beta chains were read from a single sample in a study of T cells in Graves' hyperthyroidism and ophthalmopathy. TCRdb reprocessed the multiplex PCR reads via MiXCR and lists one record per CDR3 protein. The sample shows 270,000 or so distinct CDR3 sequences, around 15% of them seen only once. The specimen sequenced was blood. The source is a woman in her fifties or sixties with Graves' hyperthyroidism that later progressed to Graves' ophthalmopathy. The CDR3 runs from the conserved cysteine through the conserved F or W. D genes are given only for firm matches. Clone size is shown for a subset of rows, as once, few, many or a class of expanded clone.

D gene	V gene	clone size	J gene	CDR3 DNA	CDR3 protein
-	TRBV5-1	-	TRBJ2-6	TGCGCCAGCAGCTTGGCCTCTGGGTCTGGGGCCAACGTCCTGACTTTC	CASSLASGSGANVLTF
TRBD2	TRBV12-3/TRBV12-4	many	TRBJ2-1	TGTGCCAGCAGTTCTGGACTAGCGGAGAGTGAGCAGTTCTTC	CASSSGLAESEQFF
-	TRBV20-1	many	TRBJ2-7	TGCAGTGCCTTAGGGGTTAGGGGGAGGGCCGTCGAGCAGTACTTC	CSALGVRGRAVEQYF
-	TRBV6-6	few	TRBJ1-5	TGTGCCAGCAGTTACTCGAGCAATCAGCCCCAGCATTTT	CASSYSSNQPQHF
-	TRBV13	few	TRBJ2-7	TGTGCCAGCAGCTTAGAAAGGGTATCTTACGAGCAGTACTTC	CASSLERVSYEQYF
TRBD1	TRBV2	-	TRBJ1-3	TGTGCCAGCAGCCCCCGACCGGGACAGGGGCATCACTCTGGAAACACCATATATTTT	CASSPRPGQGHHSGNTIYF
TRBD2	TRBV11-2	many	TRBJ2-1	TGTGCCAGCAGCTTAGATGGCCCCTTACGAGGGAGGGGATACAATGAGCAGTTCTTC	CASSLDGPLRGRGYNEQFF
-	TRBV13	many	TRBJ2-7	TGTGCCAGCAGCTTAGCTGAACAGGGCTACGAGCAGTACTTC	CASSLAEQGYEQYF
-	TRBV7-8	many	TRBJ2-7	TGTGCCAGCAGCTTAGTGACGGGACCCCCCTCCTACGAGCAGTACTTC	CASSLVTGPPSYEQYF
-	TRBV9	few	TRBJ2-2	TGTGCCAGCAGCGTTTGGGAGGCCTACACCGGGGAGCTGTTTTTT	CASSVWEAYTGELFF
-	TRBV28	many	TRBJ2-7	TGTGCCAGCAGTCAGCCACAGAGCTCCTACGAGCAGTACTTC	CASSQPQSSYEQYF
-	TRBV7-9	many	TRBJ2-3	TGTGCCAGCAGCTTACCCAAAGGGTTCAAGGATACGCAGTATTTT	CASSLPKGFKDTQYF
TRBD2	TRBV2	many	TRBJ2-1	TGTGCCAGCAGTCGGACTAGCGGGAGCTCCTATGAGCAGTTCTTC	CASSRTSGSSYEQFF
TRBD1	TRBV6-4	-	TRBJ1-1	TGTGCCAGCAGTAGAACAGGGGACATTGAAGCTTTCTTT	CASSRTGDIEAFF
-	TRBV13	many	TRBJ2-3	TGTGCCAGTGCTAGAGGCACAGATACGCAGTATTTT	CASARGTDTQYF
-	TRBV7-2	-	TRBJ1-1	TGTGCCAGCAGCTGGCCGAACACTGAAGCTTTCTTT	CASSWPNTEAFF
TRBD2	TRBV11-2	-	TRBJ2-1	TGTGCCAGCAGATGGCCCGTAGCGGGAGTAACGAGAGGTGAGCAGTTCTTC	CASRWPVAGVTRGEQFF
-	TRBV2	many	TRBJ1-6	TGTGCCAGCAGTGATGCCGGCTGGGGAGGGGCACCCCTCCACTTT	CASSDAGWGGAPLHF
-	TRBV6-1	many	TRBJ1-5	TGTGCCAGCAGTTACATGGATCGCCAGCCCCAGCATTTT	CASSYMDRQPQHF
-	TRBV4-1	-	TRBJ2-4	TGCGCCAGCAGCCAAGATCCCTGGGCCAAAAACATTCAGTACTTC	CASSQDPWAKNIQYF
TRBD1	TRBV7-9	few	TRBJ1-2	TGTGCCAGCAGCCTCGGACAGGGCATCTATGGCTACACCTTC	CASSLGQGIYGYTF
-	TRBV28	many	TRBJ2-5	TGTGCCAGCAGGGGAGTGGTACTCCAAGAGACCCAGTACTTC	CASRGVVLQETQYF
TRBD1	TRBV28	many	TRBJ1-5	TGTGCCAGCAGTTTTGGACAGGGGTTCAGGCAGCCCCAGCATTTT	CASSFGQGFRQPQHF
-	TRBV3-1	few	TRBJ2-2	TGTGCCAGCAGCCACAGGGAGGCAACCACCGGGGAGCTGTTTTTT	CASSHREATTGELFF
TRBD2	TRBV6-5	many	TRBJ2-5	TGTGCCAGCAGTTACTCGGGAGGGGAGGAGACCCAGTACTTC	CASSYSGGEETQYF
-	TRBV10-3	few	TRBJ2-3	TGTGCCATCAGTGGGGCCAGCACAGATACGCAGTATTTT	CAISGASTDTQYF
TRBD1	TRBV6-1	many	TRBJ1-1	TGTGCCAGCAAGGCGAGGACAGGGGCCACTGAAGCTTTCTTT	CASKARTGATEAFF
-	TRBV20-1	many	TRBJ2-7	TGCAGTGTTCCCGGGCGGAGGGCCTACGAGCAGTACTTC	CSVPGRRAYEQYF
TRBD2	TRBV2	many	TRBJ2-7	TGTGCCAGCAGTGGACCCTCGAGCGGGGGAGCCTACGAGCAGTACTTC	CASSGPSSGGAYEQYF
TRBD1	TRBV28	-	TRBJ1-1	TGTGCCAGCGACAGGGGGTACACTGAAGCTTTCTTT	CASDRGYTEAFF
TRBD1	TRBV6-1	many	TRBJ1-2	TGTGCCAGCAGGGTCACACAGGGGGCAGGAGGCTACACCTTC	CASRVTQGAGGYTF
TRBD1	TRBV2	few	TRBJ1-2	TGTGCCAGCCTCCGGGACAGGAACTATGGCTACACCTTC	CASLRDRNYGYTF
-	TRBV30	many	TRBJ2-3	TGTGCCTGGAGCCTACGCGAGGGGGCTTATTGGGGACTAGGAGATGATACGCAGTATTTT	CAWSLREGAYWGLGDDTQYF
-	TRBV6-6	many	TRBJ2-1	TGTGCCAGCAGTTACTACGGGTTTAGGGATGAGCAGTTCTTC	CASSYYGFRDEQFF
-	TRBV6-1	-	TRBJ1-5	TGTGCCAGCATCAAAGATAGCAATCAGCCCCAGCATTTT	CASIKDSNQPQHF
TRBD2	TRBV27	many	TRBJ2-7	TGTGCCAGCAGTGGACTAGCGGGAGGTGCAGGGGAGCAGTACTTC	CASSGLAGGAGEQYF
TRBD1	TRBV7-8	many	TRBJ1-4	TGTGCCAGCAGCTATCGACAGGGTGGAGAAAAACTGTTTTTT	CASSYRQGGEKLFF
TRBD1	TRBV7-9	many	TRBJ2-1	TGTGCCAGCAGCCTACCGGGACAGGGGGCATGGGAGCAGTTCTTC	CASSLPGQGAWEQFF
-	TRBV6-1	many	TRBJ2-5	TGTGCCAGCGGGGCAGGGCACCAAGAGACCCAGTACTTC	CASGAGHQETQYF
TRBD1	TRBV12-3/TRBV12-4	few	TRBJ2-2	TGTGCCAGCAGTTTGACAGGGTTCGGGGAGCTGTTTTTT	CASSLTGFGELFF
-	TRBV9	-	TRBJ1-1	TGTGCCAGCAGCGCTCAGATGGAAAACACTGAAGCTTTCTTT	CASSAQMENTEAFF
TRBD2	TRBV4-1	-	TRBJ2-5	TGCGCCAGCAGCCAAGTCTCGACTAGCGGGGCGGCGTACTTC	CASSQVSTSGAAYF
-	TRBV9	many	TRBJ2-1	TGTGCCAGCAGCGTAGTTGACATCTTCTACAATGAGCAGTTCTTC	CASSVVDIFYNEQFF
TRBD2	TRBV7-9	many	TRBJ2-3	TGTGCCAGCAGCCCGGGACTAGCCGCACGGGATACGCAGTATTTT	CASSPGLAARDTQYF
-	TRBV30	many	TRBJ2-2	TGTGCCTGGCGAGAAGGGCCCGGGGAGCTGTTTTTT	CAWREGPGELFF
-	TRBV27	many	TRBJ2-7	TGTGCCAGCAGTTTATCTGGGGGGACCTACGAGCAGTACTTC	CASSLSGGTYEQYF
TRBD1	TRBV28	-	TRBJ2-1	TGTGCCAGCAGTCCCCTTATTCGACAGGGAAGAGACAATGAGCAGTTCTTC	CASSPLIRQGRDNEQFF
-	TRBV3-1	few	TRBJ2-2	TGTGCCAGCAGCCAGTCGTCCGACGGGGAGCTGTTTTTT	CASSQSSDGELFF
-	TRBV19	few	TRBJ1-2	TGTGCCAGTAGTACGCCCCCTCAATTTAGGGGGGGCTACACCTTC	CASSTPPQFRGGYTF
-	TRBV2	many	TRBJ2-7	TGTGCCAGCAGTGTTTTCCAGACTTACGAGCAGTACTTC	CASSVFQTYEQYF
-	TRBV6-5	few	TRBJ2-1	TGTGCCAGCAGTTACGCCAGCAATGAGCAGTTCTTC	CASSYASNEQFF
-	TRBV27	few	TRBJ1-3	TGTGCCAGCAGTTTAGAGGGGGTCTCGATAGTGGCTGGAAACACCATATATTTT	CASSLEGVSIVAGNTIYF
TRBD2	TRBV19	-	TRBJ2-7	TGTGCCAGTAGTATATATCAGAGGGGGACTAGCGGCAACGAGCAGTACTTC	CASSIYQRGTSGNEQYF
-	TRBV20-1	many	TRBJ2-7	TGCAGTGCTAGTTTCGGGTACCTCTCCTACGAGCAGTACTTC	CSASFGYLSYEQYF
-	TRBV7-7	-	TRBJ2-7	TGTGCTAGCAGAACCAAGATCCCGACAGCGGTCTACGAGCAGTACTTC	CASRTKIPTAVYEQYF